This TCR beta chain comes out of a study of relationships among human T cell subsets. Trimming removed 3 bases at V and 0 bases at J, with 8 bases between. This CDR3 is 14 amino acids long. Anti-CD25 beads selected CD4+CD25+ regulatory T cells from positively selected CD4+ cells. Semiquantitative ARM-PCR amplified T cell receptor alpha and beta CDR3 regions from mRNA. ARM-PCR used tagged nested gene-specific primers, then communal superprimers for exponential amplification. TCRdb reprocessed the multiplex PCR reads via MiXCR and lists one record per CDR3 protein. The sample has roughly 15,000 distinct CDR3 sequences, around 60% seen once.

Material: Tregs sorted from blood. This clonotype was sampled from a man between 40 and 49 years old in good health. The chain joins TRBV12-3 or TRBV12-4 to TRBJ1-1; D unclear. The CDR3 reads CASSLAEMNTEAFF. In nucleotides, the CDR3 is TGTGCCAGCAGTTTGGCCGAAATGAACACTGAAGCTTTCTTT.